These 6 T cell receptor beta chains were all obtained from the same sample, sequenced in a study of a mutant IDH1 vaccine in newly diagnosed glioma. Described time point: week 11, during vaccination. Topical imiquimod was applied with each vaccine dose, which held 300 ug of mutant IDH1 20-mer peptide. These receptors are not linked to any known antigen. Using immunoSEQ multiplex PCR, the repertoire was profiled, and TCRdb retains in-frame clones only, with some absent. This table has under 150,000 clones, around 80% appearing once. The source material was PBMCs, sampled from a glioma patient whose treatment included an IDH1 peptide vaccine. These receptors originate from a man in his forties with glioma.

The rearrangement links TRBV5-1 to TRBJ2-5; 12 bases agree with TRBD1. The germline CDR1 and CDR2 sequences are SGHRS and YFSETQ. The junction had 9 bases not matched to a gene; V was cut back by 2 bases and J by 4 bases. CDR3 size: 17 residues. CDR3 amino acids: CASSLIPGQGAGETQYF. The CDR3 DNA reads as TGCGCCAGCAGCTTAATCCCGGGACAGGGGGCCGGAGAGACCCAGTACTTC. Full variable domain (remainder filled in from reference TRBV5-1 and TRBJ2-5): KAGVTQTPRYLIKTRGQQVTLSCSPISGHRSVSWYQQTPGQGLQFLFEYFSETQRNKGNFPGRFSGRQFSNSRSEMNVSTLELGDSALYLCASSLIPGQGAGETQYFGPGTRLLVL.

The chain joins TRBV7-2 to TRBJ2-1; 12 bases fit TRBD2. The germline gives CDR1 SGHTA, CDR2 FQGNSA. This CDR3 has 16 residues. The J segment lost 6 bases and the V segment lost 2 bases, leaving 5 bases of the junction unmatched. The CDR3 reads CASSLWLAGGRNEQFF. The DNA of the CDR3 is TGTGCCAGCAGCTTATGGCTAGCGGGAGGGCGCAATGAGCAGTTCTTC.

The chain is built from TRBV18 and TRBJ1-1; 9 nucleotides align to TRBD1. Germline CDR1 KGHSH, CDR2 LQKENI. The CDR3 runs 13 residues. With 3 bases clipped from V and 8 bases from J, the junction kept 4 bases outside the gene matches. CDR3 protein: CASSPGQGLEAFF. In DNA, the CDR3 is TGTGCCAGCTCACCCGGACAGGGGTTAGAAGCTTTCTTT. The full variable domain, with the rest looked up from reference TRBV18 and TRBJ1-1, is NAGVMQNPRHLVRRRGQEARLRCSPMKGHSHVYWYRQLPEEGLKFMVYLQKENIIDESGMPKERFSAEFPKEGPSILRIQQVVRGDSAAYFCASSPGQGLEAFFGQGTRLTVV.

V and J are TRBV9 and TRBJ1-3; TRBD1 matches 9 bases. The CDR3 loop spans 18 amino acids. Germline V gene lookup returns CDR1 SGDLS and CDR2 YYNGEE. V was clipped by 4 bases and J by 1 base; unmatched bases: 12. In DNA, the CDR3 is TGTGCCAGCAGCTTCCGGGACAGGGATACTCAGTCTGGAAACACCATATATTTT. Translating it yields CASSFRDRDTQSGNTIYF.

The V call is TRBV6-1, the J call TRBJ1-2; D gene uncertain. V gave up 2 bases and J gave up 4 bases, with 5 bases separating them. Germline CDR1 reads MNHNS; CDR2 reads SASEGT. This CDR3 has 12 amino acids. CDR3 region: CASSEYTYGYTF. Here the CDR3 DNA reads TGTGCCAGCAGTGAATATACCTATGGCTACACCTTC.

This chain joins TRBV28 and TRBJ2-7; 7 bases agree with TRBD2. This CDR3 spans 14 amino acids. The germline gives CDR1 MDHEN, CDR2 SYDVKM. V dropped 1 base and J dropped 4; count of bases not matched to a gene: 4. CDR3 in DNA: TGTGCCAGCAGTTTATTCAGGGAGGGGTACGAGCAGTACTTC. It yields the protein CASSLFREGYEQYF.